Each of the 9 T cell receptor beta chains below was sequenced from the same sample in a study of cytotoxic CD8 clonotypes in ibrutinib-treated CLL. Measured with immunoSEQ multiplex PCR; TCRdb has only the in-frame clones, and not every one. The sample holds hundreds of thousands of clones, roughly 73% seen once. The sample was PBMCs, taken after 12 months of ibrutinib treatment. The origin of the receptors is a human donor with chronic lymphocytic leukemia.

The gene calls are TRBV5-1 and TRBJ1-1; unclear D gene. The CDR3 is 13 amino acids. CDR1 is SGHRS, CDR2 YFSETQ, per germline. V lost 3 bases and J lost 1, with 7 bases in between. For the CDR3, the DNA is TGCGCCAGCAGCTCGGACGCGAACACTGAAGCTTTCTTT. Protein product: CASSSDANTEAFF.

The CDR3 DNA reads TGTGCCAGCAGCCCGGGGGTGGACTACGAGCAGTACTTC. This encodes CASSPGVDYEQYF. The V gene is TRBV7-2, the J gene TRBJ2-7; D may be TRBD2 (6 bases). This CDR3 comprises 13 residues. V was cut by 5 bases and J by 3 bases, with 11 bases left in between. Germline V gives CDR1 SGHTA, CDR2 FQGNSA.

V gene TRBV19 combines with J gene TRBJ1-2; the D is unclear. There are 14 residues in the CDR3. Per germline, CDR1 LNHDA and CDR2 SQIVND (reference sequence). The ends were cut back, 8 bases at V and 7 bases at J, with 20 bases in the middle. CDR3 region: CASRNDRTRSGYTF. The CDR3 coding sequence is TGTGCCAGTCGAAACGATAGAACGCGAAGTGGCTACACCTTC.

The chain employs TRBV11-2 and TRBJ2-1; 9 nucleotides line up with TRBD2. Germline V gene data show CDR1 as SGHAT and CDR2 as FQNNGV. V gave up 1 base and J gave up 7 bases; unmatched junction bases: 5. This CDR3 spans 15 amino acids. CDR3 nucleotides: TGTGCCAGCAGCTTAGGTATTACTAGCGGGAATGAGCAGTTCTTC. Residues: CASSLGITSGNEQFF.

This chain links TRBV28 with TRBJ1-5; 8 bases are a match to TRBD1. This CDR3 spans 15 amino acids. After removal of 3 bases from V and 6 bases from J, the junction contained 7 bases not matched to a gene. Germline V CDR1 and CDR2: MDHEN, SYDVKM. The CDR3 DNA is TGTGCCAGCAGTTTCCGACAGGGGTACGGTCAGCCCCAGCATTTT. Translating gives CASSFRQGYGQPQHF.

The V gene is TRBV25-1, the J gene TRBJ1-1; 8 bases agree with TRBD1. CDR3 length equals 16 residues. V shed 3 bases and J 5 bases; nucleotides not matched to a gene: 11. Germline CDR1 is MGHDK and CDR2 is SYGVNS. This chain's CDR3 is CASSDSKQGGMTEAFF. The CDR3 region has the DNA TGTGCCAGCAGTGATTCAAAACAGGGGGGGATGACTGAAGCTTTCTTT. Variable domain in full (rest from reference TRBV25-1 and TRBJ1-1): EADIYQTPRYLVIGTGKKITLECSQTMGHDKMYWYQQDPGMELHLIHYSYGVNSTEKGDLSSESTVSRIRTEHFPLTLESARPSHTSQYLCASSDSKQGGMTEAFFGQGTRLTVV.

The CDR3 DNA sequence: TGTGCCAGCAGCGTAACCGCGGGGACGGGTGGTACAGATACGCAGTATTTT. Translating gives CASSVTAGTGGTDTQYF. The chain joins TRBV9 to TRBJ2-3; tentatively, D is TRBD2 (6 bases). Germline V CDR1 and CDR2: SGDLS, YYNGEE. Deletions cut 1 base from V and 3 bases from J, with 18 bases between. CDR3 size: 17 residues.

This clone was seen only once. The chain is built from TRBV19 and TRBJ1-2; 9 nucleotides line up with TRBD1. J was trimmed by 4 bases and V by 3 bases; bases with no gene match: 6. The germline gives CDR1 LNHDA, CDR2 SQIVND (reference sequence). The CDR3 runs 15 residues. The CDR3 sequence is CASSISGQGGYGYTF. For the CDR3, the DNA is TGTGCCAGTAGTATTTCGGGACAGGGAGGCTATGGCTACACCTTC.

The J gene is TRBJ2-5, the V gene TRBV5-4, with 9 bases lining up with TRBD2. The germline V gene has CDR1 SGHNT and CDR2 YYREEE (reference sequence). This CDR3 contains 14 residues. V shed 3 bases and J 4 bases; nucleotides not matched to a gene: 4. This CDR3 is CASSSPREGETQYF. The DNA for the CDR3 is TGTGCCAGCAGCTCTCCGCGGGAGGGAGAGACCCAGTACTTC.